Sequencing of this T cell receptor beta chain was carried out in a study of OX40 agonist ivuxolimab in advanced cancers. Study-level information: Ivuxolimab doses were 0.01, 0.1, 0.3, 1.5, 3 or 10 mg/kg every 2 weeks.

Overall study findings and caveats: Researchers report that CD8+ T cells had, on average, more expanded clones than CD4+.

For this clone: The antigen remains unidentified.

Some clones are missing from TCRdb's copy, which holds only in-frame ones; the method was immunoSEQ multiplex PCR. The sample includes 70,000 to 80,000 clones, roughly 94% seen only once; the top ten take 15% to 19%. This TCR was sampled from an adult with an advanced solid tumor such as melanoma, head and neck, liver or kidney cancer. The source material was CD4+ or CD8+ T cells sorted from blood, sampled in a trial of the OX40 agonist ivuxolimab.

In nucleotides, the CDR3 is TGTGCCAGCTCACAGTACAGGGGGCAAGGCGAGCAGTACTTC. It codes for CASSQYRGQGEQYF. The chain joins TRBV18 to TRBJ2-7, with 9 bases identical to TRBD1. J was trimmed by 6 bases and V by 4 bases; bases with no gene match: 7. The CDR3 totals 14 residues. In germline, CDR1 is KGHSH, CDR2 LQKENI.